The following is a T cell receptor beta chain sequence with its context. Each CDR3 protein is one row after TCRdb ran MiXCR on the 5' RACE reads. The sample has about 38,000 distinct CDR3 sequences, roughly 8% seen once; the top ten hold approximately 30%. As to time point: sample taken at primary tumor resection. Extraction of whole RNA from tumor, nontumor lung or frozen PBMC preceded unsorted sequencing. Germline V gene lookup returns CDR1 SGHTA and CDR2 FQGNSA. CDR3 length: 16 amino acids. V lost 5 bases to trimming and J lost 5 bases; unmatched junction nucleotides: 6. The data are from a study of spatial heterogeneity in lung cancer.

The clonotype comes from a male donor with early-stage non-small cell lung cancer. The V call is TRBV7-2, the J call TRBJ2-3; 14 positions match TRBD2. The source material was PBMCs, sampled at surgery. Here the CDR3 reads CASSKTSGGAGDTQYF. The CDR3 nucleotides read TGTGCCAGCAGCAAGACTAGCGGGGGGGCCGGAGATACGCAGTATTTT.